The 31 T cell receptor beta chains below come from one sample, sequenced in a study of shared clonotypes between healthy human individuals. Terminally differentiated effector memory CD45RA+ cells were excluded by CCR7 positive selection of CD45RO-negative cells. Method: immunoSEQ multiplex PCR; TCRdb's copy keeps in-frame clones and lacks some. This repertoire shows millions of clones, approximately 94% found once; its top ten account for roughly 1.8%. Source material: naive CD8+ T cells from PBMCs. Every receptor here comes from a man between 18 and 35 years old in good health. Some clones in this sample may be carry-over from other donors' samples.

The V call is TRBV27, the J call TRBJ2-7; D may be TRBD1 or TRBD2 (5 bases each). The CDR3 has 14 amino acids. From germline, CDR1 is MNHEY and CDR2 SMNVEV (reference sequence). The CDR3 here is CAVGYGASSYEQYF. CDR3 DNA sequence: TGTGCAGTCGGGTACGGGGCGAGCTCCTACGAGCAGTACTTC.

The genes are TRBV9 and TRBJ2-3, with D maybe TRBD2 (6 bases). Germline values: CDR1 SGDLS, CDR2 YYNGEE. The CDR3 loop spans 16 amino acids. The V end was cut by 3 bases, the J end by 2 bases, with 16 bases between. The CDR3 protein is CASSEQRAGNTDTQYF. CDR3 nucleotides: TGTGCCAGCAGCGAACAAAGGGCGGGGAACACAGATACGCAGTATTTT. Full variable domain (missing parts from reference TRBV9 and TRBJ2-3): DSGVTQTPKHLITATGQRVTLRCSPRSGDLSVYWYQQSLDQGLQFLIQYYNGEERAKGNILERFSAQQFPDLHSELNLSSLELGDSALYFCASSEQRAGNTDTQYFGPGTRLTVL.

The chain employs TRBV7-9 and TRBJ2-2; D is undetermined. V lost 5 bases and J 6 bases, leaving 7 bases between the germline ends. Germline lookup yields CDR1 SEHNR and CDR2 FQNEAQ (reference sequence). The CDR3 consists of 12 residues. CDR3 bases: TGTGCCAGCAGCGCGTGGCCCGGGGAGCTGTTTTTT. This sequence encodes CASSAWPGELFF. Based on the CDR3 plus reference TRBV7-9 and TRBJ2-2, the full variable domain is DTGVSQNPRHKITKRGQNVTFRCDPISEHNRLYWYRQTLGQGPEFLTYFQNEAQLEKSRLLSDRFSAERPKGSFSTLEIQRTEQGDSAMYLCASSAWPGELFFGEGSRLTVL.

For this clone: Other nucleotide sequences in the sample specify the same CDR3. V gene TRBV19 combines with J gene TRBJ2-5; 10 positions agree with TRBD2. This CDR3 spans 15 amino acids. Germline V gene sequence: CDR1 LNHDA, CDR2 SQIVND (reference sequence). The J segment lost 2 bases and the V segment lost 5 bases, leaving 5 bases of the junction unmatched. The CDR3 bases are TGTGCCAGTAGTCCCCGGACTAGCGGACAAGAGACCCAGTACTTC. This codes for CASSPRTSGQETQYF.

The V gene is TRBV9, the J gene TRBJ2-5; no definite D call. The CDR3 is 13 residues long. V lost 0 bases, J lost 4 bases, and 7 bases lay in between. Germline V gives CDR1 SGDLS, CDR2 YYNGEE. This chain's CDR3 is CASSVAVVETQYF. In nucleotides, the CDR3 is TGTGCCAGCAGCGTAGCGGTCGTAGAGACCCAGTACTTC.

As to this clone: Other DNA variants within this sample encode the same CDR3. This chain joins TRBV7-9 and TRBJ1-6; no firm D call. V shed 0 bases and J shed 7 bases, with 1 base lying between them. The CDR3 is 12 amino acids. Germline loops: CDR1 SEHNR, CDR2 FQNEAQ (reference sequence). The CDR3: CASSLANSPLHF. CDR3 coding DNA: TGTGCCAGCAGCTTAGCAAATTCACCCCTCCACTTT.

The rearrangement uses TRBV7-6 and TRBJ2-5; D remains ambiguous. V lost 3 bases and J 2 bases, leaving 10 bases between the germline ends. Germline V CDR1 and CDR2: SGHVS, FNYEAQ. CDR3 length: 14 residues. This CDR3 reads CASSFHQRQETQYF. The DNA for the CDR3 is TGTGCCAGCAGCTTTCACCAACGACAAGAGACCCAGTACTTC.

The V call is TRBV19, the J call TRBJ1-2; D gene uncertain. Deletions cut 3 bases from V and 5 bases from J, with 13 bases between. Germline lookup yields CDR1 LNHDA and CDR2 SQIVND (reference sequence). This CDR3 has 14 amino acids. CDR3 nucleotide sequence: TGTGCCAGTAGTATCGGGTCCTCAGCATATGGCTACACCTTC. It translates to CASSIGSSAYGYTF. The complete variable domain, with remaining parts taken from reference TRBV19 and TRBJ1-2, reads DGGITQSPKYLFRKEGQNVTLSCEQNLNHDAMYWYRQDPGQGLRLIYYSQIVNDFQKGDIAEGYSVSREKKESFPLTVTSAQKNPTAFYLCASSIGSSAYGYTFGSGTRLTVV.

In regard to this clone: The sample carries other DNA sequences with the same CDR3. The chain uses TRBV28 and TRBJ1-5; D is undetermined. The CDR3 totals 11 residues. Germline values: CDR1 MDHEN, CDR2 SYDVKM. Deletions cut 3 bases from V and 6 bases from J, with 3 bases between. CDR3 protein: CASSFSQPQHF. In DNA, the CDR3 is TGTGCCAGCAGTTTTTCTCAGCCCCAGCATTTT. The whole variable domain, filled in from reference TRBV28 and TRBJ1-5, reads DVKVTQSSRYLVKRTGEKVFLECVQDMDHENMFWYRQDPGLGLRLIYFSYDVKMKEKGDIPEGYSVSREKKERFSLILESASTNQTSMYLCASSFSQPQHFGDGTRLSIL.

J is TRBJ1-2 and V is TRBV4-1; D gene unclear. Trimming removed 0 bases from V and 7 bases from J, with 27 bases in between. This CDR3 spans 19 amino acids. CDR1 and CDR2 from the germline V gene are MGHRA and YSYEKL. DNA of the CDR3: TGCGCCAGCAGCCAAGATCCGCCGTCGCGGGGATGGGCCTCCGGTGGCTACACCTTC. Amino acid sequence: CASSQDPPSRGWASGGYTF.

A note on this clone: In the same sample, other DNA sequences code for this CDR3. The chain uses TRBV9 and TRBJ1-1; perhaps TRBD1 as D (6 bases). V was trimmed by 0 bases and J by 5 bases, leaving 14 bases between them. CDR1 is SGDLS and CDR2 is YYNGEE in the germline V gene. This CDR3 contains 15 residues. The CDR3 nucleotides read TGTGCCAGCAGCGTAGACCCGGGGGCGAATACTGAAGCTTTCTTT. This translates into CASSVDPGANTEAFF.

The CDR3 sequence: CASSLSAGLAYNEQFF. The CDR3 DNA follows: TGTGCCAGCAGCTTATCCGCCGGACTGGCTTACAATGAGCAGTTCTTC. The chain couples TRBV7-9 to TRBJ2-1, with D tentatively TRBD2 (5 bases). The V end was cut by 2 bases, the J end by 4 bases, with 15 bases between. Germline lookup yields CDR1 SEHNR and CDR2 FQNEAQ (reference sequence). The length of the CDR3 is 16 residues.

This clone was seen only a few times. This chain connects TRBV6-5 to TRBJ1-1; no clear D. The CDR3 extends over 12 amino acids. Germline-derived CDR1 and CDR2 are MNHEY and SVGAGI. V was shortened by 7 bases and J by 1 base, with 7 bases between the two germline ends. CDR3 nucleotide sequence: TGTGCCAGCATGACTGGGAACACTGAAGCTTTCTTT. This translates into CASMTGNTEAFF.

The J gene is TRBJ2-5, the V gene TRBV7-6; D might be TRBD1 (6 bases). V was clipped by 0 bases and J by 1 base, with 18 bases between them. The CDR3 runs 18 residues. CDR1 and CDR2 (germline): SGHVS, FNYEAQ. CDR3 amino acids: CASSLARWGRSVQETQYF. For the CDR3, the DNA is TGTGCCAGCAGCTTAGCCAGGTGGGGGCGGTCGGTCCAAGAGACCCAGTACTTC.

Only one count was recorded for this clone. V and J are TRBV28 and TRBJ1-3; D is unresolved. The CDR3 has 15 amino acids. CDR1 is MDHEN, CDR2 SYDVKM, per germline. Trimming pared 2 bases from V and 3 bases from J, leaving 11 bases between. In nucleotides, the CDR3 is TGTGCCAGCAGTTTAAACCGCCAGTATGGAAACACCATATATTTT. It specifies CASSLNRQYGNTIYF.

This sequence joins TRBV7-9 and TRBJ2-2, with D hard to call. With 7 bases removed from V and 4 bases from J, the gap between germline ends came to 10 bases. CDR1 SEHNR and CDR2 FQNEAQ come from the germline V gene (reference sequence). The CDR3 is made up of 13 amino acids. CDR3 region: CASNKGSTGELFF. CDR3 DNA: TGTGCCAGCAACAAGGGTTCCACCGGGGAGCTGTTTTTT.

The rearrangement joins TRBV9 to TRBJ1-1; 9 bases map to TRBD1. V shed 3 bases, J shed 1 base, and the junction held 1 base outside the gene matches. Germline V CDR1 and CDR2: SGDLS, YYNGEE. The CDR3 is 14 residues long. The CDR3 is CASSEDRGNTEAFF. In DNA form, the CDR3 reads TGTGCCAGCAGCGAGGACAGGGGGAACACTGAAGCTTTCTTT.

The V call is TRBV19, the J call TRBJ2-3, with D perhaps assigned TRBD1 or TRBD2 (5 bases each). The CDR3 is 18 residues long. Germline-derived CDR1 and CDR2 are LNHDA and SQIVND (reference sequence). Trimming took 8 bases from V and 6 from J, leaving 30 bases between them. This CDR3 reads CASDERGASTYQSDTQYF. The CDR3 DNA is TGTGCCAGTGATGAGCGAGGGGCTTCGACCTACCAGAGTGATACGCAGTATTTT.

The V call is TRBV27, the J call TRBJ2-2, with D tentatively TRBD1 or TRBD2 (5 bases each). CDR1 is MNHEY, CDR2 SMNVEV, per germline (reference sequence). This CDR3 is 15 amino acids long. V was pared by 1 base and J by 2 bases, with 8 bases between. CDR3 sequence: CASSLLRDNTGELFF. The CDR3 DNA reads TGTGCCAGCAGTTTATTGAGGGACAACACCGGGGAGCTGTTTTTT.

The gene calls are TRBV27 and TRBJ2-7; D remains ambiguous. The CDR3 has 13 residues. The germline CDR1 and CDR2 sequences are MNHEY and SMNVEV (reference sequence). Trimming shortened V by 5 bases and J by 0 bases, and 8 bases separated the two germline ends. The CDR3 coding sequence is TGTGCCAGCAGTATCACGGCCTCCTACGAGCAGTACTTC. This gives the protein CASSITASYEQYF.

The chain links TRBV7-9 to TRBJ2-7, with 8 bases fitting TRBD2. This CDR3 comprises 17 residues. Trimming at V came to 4 bases and at J to 4 bases, leaving 15 bases not matched to a gene. The germline gives CDR1 SEHNR, CDR2 FQNEAQ (reference sequence). The CDR3 coding sequence is TGTGCCAGCAGCTCGACGCGGGGCGGGACTAGATTATACGAGCAGTACTTC. Amino acid sequence: CASSSTRGGTRLYEQYF.

As for this clone: Other nucleotide sequences from this sample produce the same CDR3. The gene calls are TRBV5-1 and TRBJ1-1; no clear D gene. CDR3 size: 13 residues. Germline-derived CDR1 and CDR2 are SGHRS and YFSETQ. Trimming cost V 0 bases and J 4 bases, with 7 bases left between them. CDR3 bases: TGCGCCAGCAGCTTGGGAGGAGGCACTGAAGCTTTCTTT. It translates to CASSLGGGTEAFF.

J is TRBJ1-2 and V is TRBV4-3, with TRBD1 as a possible D gene (6 bases). Per the germline V gene, CDR1 is LGHNA and CDR2 is YSLEER. The CDR3 consists of 18 residues. V dropped 0 bases and J dropped 3 bases, with 20 bases sitting between them. The CDR3 DNA is TGCGCCAGCAGCCAAGATCCTCCAGGGGTGATCATCGACTATGGCTACACCTTC. Its protein product is CASSQDPPGVIIDYGYTF.

The chain recombines TRBV11-2 with TRBJ2-3; D unresolved. Germline V gene lookup returns CDR1 SGHAT and CDR2 FQNNGV. The CDR3 length is 15 residues. Trimming removed 5 bases from V and 2 bases from J, with 14 bases in between. This CDR3 is CASSRTAAYTDTQYF. In nucleotides, the CDR3 is TGTGCCAGCAGCAGAACAGCAGCTTACACAGATACGCAGTATTTT. Complete variable domain (other parts from reference TRBV11-2 and TRBJ2-3): EAGVAQSPRYKIIEKRQSVAFWCNPISGHATLYWYQQILGQGPKLLIQFQNNGVVDDSQLPKDRFSAERLKGVDSTLKIQPAKLEDSAVYLCASSRTAAYTDTQYFGPGTRLTVL.

This clone was detected once. CDR3: CASSFPRAESSYEQYF. Here the CDR3 DNA reads TGTGCCAGCAGTTTTCCCAGGGCAGAGAGCTCCTACGAGCAGTACTTC. The rearrangement uses TRBV27 and TRBJ2-7, with D possibly matching TRBD1 (5 bases). The germline V and J ends were trimmed by 3 bases and 0 bases, with 15 bases remaining between them. The CDR3 is made up of 16 amino acids. Germline lookup yields CDR1 MNHEY and CDR2 SMNVEV (reference sequence).

The chain is built from TRBV11-2 and TRBJ1-4; D call uncertain. There are 13 residues in the CDR3. Trimming took off 5 bases at V and 15 bases at J, with 19 bases between the two ends. Germline loops: CDR1 SGHAT, CDR2 FQNNGV. CDR3 in amino acids: CASSQLLFGGLFF. DNA for the CDR3: TGTGCCAGCAGCCAATTGCTTTTTGGAGGGTTGTTTTTT. The full variable domain, completed using reference TRBV11-2 and TRBJ1-4, is EAGVAQSPRYKIIEKRQSVAFWCNPISGHATLYWYQQILGQGPKLLIQFQNNGVVDDSQLPKDRFSAERLKGVDSTLKIQPAKLEDSAVYLCASSQLLFGGLFFGSGTQLSVL.

This chain joins TRBV10-2 and TRBJ1-2; D perhaps matches TRBD1 (6 bases). The CDR3 is 14 residues long. Trimming cost V 4 bases and J 3 bases, with 12 bases left between them. Germline CDR1 WSHSY, CDR2 SAAADI. CDR3 nucleotide sequence: TGCGCCAGCAGTGCAGGGGCACTTTACTATGGCTACACCTTC. Translated, it gives CASSAGALYYGYTF.

V is TRBV6-5 and J is TRBJ1-1; D unclear. Between the trimmed V and J ends, which lost 2 bases and 4 bases, there was a span of 5 bases. The V gene's germline CDR1 is MNHEY and CDR2 SVGAGI. The CDR3 has 12 residues. The CDR3 is CASSYVATEAFF. The CDR3 nucleotides are TGTGCCAGCAGTTACGTCGCCACTGAAGCTTTCTTT.

This sequence joins TRBV29-1 and TRBJ2-7; the D is unclear. Trimming removed 6 bases from V and 4 bases from J, with 10 bases in between. CDR1 and CDR2 from the germline V gene are SQVTM and ANQGSEA. The CDR3 is 11 amino acids. In nucleotides, the CDR3 is TGCAGCGTCTCAACCGGTTACGAGCAGTACTTC. Its protein is CSVSTGYEQYF.

The gene calls are TRBV4-2 and TRBJ1-2, with 7 bases lining up with TRBD1. CDR3 length: 18 amino acids. V trimming: 0 bases; J trimming: 6 bases; junction bases outside the gene matches: 16. Germline loops: CDR1 LGHNA, CDR2 YNFKEQ. The CDR3 here is CASSQDWVRDSLQDGYTF. Written as DNA, the CDR3 is TGTGCCAGCAGCCAAGATTGGGTTAGGGACAGTCTTCAGGATGGCTACACCTTC.

The chain couples TRBV7-8 to TRBJ2-1, with TRBD2 identical over 12 bases. The length of the CDR3 is 16 residues. V trimming: 2 bases; J trimming: 6 bases; junction bases outside the gene matches: 5. CDR1 is SGHVS and CDR2 is FQNEAQ in the germline V gene. This chain's CDR3 is CASSLLRLAGVNEQFF. The CDR3 DNA follows: TGTGCCAGCAGCTTATTAAGACTAGCGGGGGTCAATGAGCAGTTCTTC.